These T cell receptor beta chains were read from a single sample in a study of T cell responses to AZD1222 COVID-19 vaccine. Only in-frame clones appear in the TCRdb table, and some are missing; sequencing was by immunoSEQ multiplex PCR. This table holds 110,000 or so clones, around 88% found once. The material was peripheral blood, obtained 28 days after the second AZD1222 dose. The receptors were gathered from an adult who received the AZD1222 COVID-19 vaccine. Each CDR3 is given without its conserved first and last residue.

v_call cdr3_aa
TRBV5-4 ASSLVGRAYQETQY
TRBV6-4 ASSDGTGSEKLF
TRBV7-2 ASSPRRGQGGFSYEQY
TRBV24-1 ATSESGRNTGELF
TRBV7-2 ASSTDRGVYGYT
TRBV5-6 ASSPGQGYYEQY
TRBV10-3 AIRQPSGNTIY
TRBV12-3/TRBV12-4 ASSFTRGETQY
TRBV19 ASSILGNGYT
TRBV5-4 ASSTGGRFDEQF
TRBV27 ASSQRTGVSNQPQH
TRBV9 ASSVIGQGSNEQF
TRBV6-6 ASSPRQIEYGYT
TRBV19 ASSMATHGTGVQPQH
TRBV28 ASSSGQSFNEKLF
TRBV5-1 ASSLGEITDTQY
TRBV28 ASSVGTLGMEQY
TRBV6-5 ASRNRGKTEKLF
TRBV2 ASSEVGKDQPQH
TRBV12-3/TRBV12-4 ASSLSANQPQH
TRBV28 ASSKGQGMNEQF
TRBV24-1 ATSEPGQRGYT
TRBV7-3 ASSLGGGAVNEQF
TRBV19 ASQPGQGVLVQPQH
TRBV7-2 ASSSRTGTGELF
TRBV2 ASSEARAGGRDTQY
TRBV10-2 ASSESRLGGTQY
TRBV2 ASSDRLTNEKLF
TRBV5-8 ASRGQGKYTQY
TRBV4-3 ASSQGTRADGYT
TRBV3-1/TRBV3-2 ASSPGGKTQY
TRBV5-1 ASSPTGRSSYNEQF
TRBV6-2/TRBV6-3 ASSYGTGSVTDTQY
TRBV7-2 ASSYDRATEAF
TRBV24-1 ATSDPRQSWTEAF
TRBV7-9 ASTLARNEKLF
TRBV7-2 ASSFAGYALNTQY
TRBV28 VTLRGVYGYT
TRBV9 ASSEGGLSGANVLT
TRBV7-2 ASSPIGGSTDTQY
TRBV4-3 ASSQEYGTGVYEQY
TRBV19 ASSIQGYNEQF
TRBV2 ASSGNAREWSPLH